The clone carrying this TCR beta chain was seen repeatedly, ten times or more. This beta chain slipped into a library made for alpha chains as a stray read, so its size is not meaningful. In germline, CDR1 is SGDLS, CDR2 YYNGEE. V was clipped by 4 bases and J by 2 bases; unmatched bases: 6. The CDR3 is 14 amino acids. This record belongs to a study of spatial heterogeneity in lung cancer. The sample's time point: sample taken at primary tumor resection. Sequencing of whole RNA from tumor, nontumor lung or frozen PBMC involved no sorting. The presence of a unique molecular identifier marked each TCR cDNA molecule. TCRdb called the 5' RACE reads again in MiXCR, with one record for every CDR3 protein. The sample includes approximately 7,800 distinct CDR3 sequences, over 7.5% of them seen just once.

The specimen comprised PBMCs, sampled at surgery. This sequence originates from a male donor with early-stage non-small cell lung cancer. The rearrangement links TRBV9 to TRBJ2-7; TRBD2 aligns across 7 bases. The chain's CDR3 is CASSRSGAPYEQYF. DNA for the CDR3: TGTGCCAGCAGCCGGAGCGGGGCCCCCTACGAGCAGTACTTC. Looking up the rest from reference TRBV9 and TRBJ2-7 gives the full variable domain: DSGVTQTPKHLITATGQRVTLRCSPRSGDLSVYWYQQSLDQGLQFLIQYYNGEERAKGNILERFSAQQFPDLHSELNLSSLELGDSALYFCASSRSGAPYEQYFGPGTRLTVT.